The TCR beta chain under discussion was sequenced for a study of cytomegalovirus exposure and HLA in healthy donors. Study-level results: In a later analysis, CMV-associated beta chains were mostly HLA-associated, it appeared. In a later analysis, V- and J-gene trimming of beta chains associated with a DCLRE1C missense variant, replicated independently. Investigators reported under 200 TCR beta chains as tied to cytomegalovirus.

Worth noting for this clone: Its antigen remains unknown.

The germline V gene encodes CDR1 ENHRY and CDR2 SYGVKD. CDR3 length: 16 residues. The V end lost 0 bases, the J end lost 0 bases, and 12 bases lay between the germline ends. Primers for the PCR totalled 60 Vbeta and 13 Jbeta. Generated by immunoSEQ multiplex PCR, the TCRdb table keeps only in-frame clones and is missing some. The data hold 220,000 or so clones, with roughly 84% observed a single time. The source of this sequence is a man over 45 in good health and CMV-seronegative. The chain combines TRBV10-3 with TRBJ2-7; possibly TRBD1 for D (5 bases). Sequenced input: PBMCs. The CDR3 DNA reads TGTGCCATCAGTGAGTCGATCAGGGCTATCTCCTACGAGCAGTACTTC. Its translation is CAISESIRAISYEQYF.